This T cell receptor (beta chain) was sequenced in a study of blood T cell repertoires in COVID-19. Study overall: Italy, Spain and the United States were the sources of the convalescent and acute COVID-19 samples. PBMCs, B-cell-depleted T cells, or T cells were the source of the cDNA or gDNA that made up the material.

The CDR3 length is 14 residues. Per the germline V gene, CDR1 is MNHEY and CDR2 is SVGAGI. V was clipped by 9 bases and J by 0 bases; unmatched bases: 5. Original handling: Amplified reference gene primers provided the basis for estimating nucleated cell counts. TCRdb's table, derived via immunoSEQ multiplex PCR, lists solely in-frame clones and lacks some. That table is the source of V, J and clone size, and D and trimming were worked out from the DNA. The sample consists of roughly 100,000 clones, 76% of them appearing once. Seattle patient enrollment occurred during active infection, with longitudinal follow-up thereafter.

The chain links TRBV6-5 to TRBJ1-3; 7 bases align to TRBD1. This receptor was obtained from a man older than 75 with COVID-19, enrolled during active disease. Source material: peripheral blood. CDR3 amino acids: CASSDRASGNTIYF. The DNA for the CDR3 is TGTGCCAGTTCCGACAGGGCCTCTGGAAACACCATATATTTT.